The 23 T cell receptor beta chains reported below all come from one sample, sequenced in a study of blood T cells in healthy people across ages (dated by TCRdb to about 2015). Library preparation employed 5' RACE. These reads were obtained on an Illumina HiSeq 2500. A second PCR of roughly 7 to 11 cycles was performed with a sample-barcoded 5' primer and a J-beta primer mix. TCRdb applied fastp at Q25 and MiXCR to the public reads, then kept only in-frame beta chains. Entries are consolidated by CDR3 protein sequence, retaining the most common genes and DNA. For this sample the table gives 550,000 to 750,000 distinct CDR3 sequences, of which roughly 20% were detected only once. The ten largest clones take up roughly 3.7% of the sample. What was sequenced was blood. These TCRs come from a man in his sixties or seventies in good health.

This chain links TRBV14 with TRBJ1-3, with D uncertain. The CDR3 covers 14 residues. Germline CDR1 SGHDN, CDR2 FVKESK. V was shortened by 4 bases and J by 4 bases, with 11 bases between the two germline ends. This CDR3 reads CASSRNSFGNTIYF. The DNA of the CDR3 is TGTGCCAGCAGCCGAAACAGCTTCGGAAACACCATATATTTT.

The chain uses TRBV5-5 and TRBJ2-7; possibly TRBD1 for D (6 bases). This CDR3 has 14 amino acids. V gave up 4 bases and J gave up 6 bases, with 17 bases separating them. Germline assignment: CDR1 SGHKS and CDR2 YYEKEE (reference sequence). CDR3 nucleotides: TGTGCCAGCAGCCGAATCCCAGGGGAAGGCGAGCAGTACTTC. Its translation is CASSRIPGEGEQYF.

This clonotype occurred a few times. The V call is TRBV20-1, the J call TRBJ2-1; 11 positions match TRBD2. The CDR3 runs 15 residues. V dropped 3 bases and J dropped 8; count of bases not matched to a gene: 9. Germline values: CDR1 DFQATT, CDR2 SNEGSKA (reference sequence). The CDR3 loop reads CSASFITSGSYEQFF. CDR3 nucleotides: TGCAGTGCTAGTTTTATCACTAGCGGGAGCTATGAGCAGTTCTTC.

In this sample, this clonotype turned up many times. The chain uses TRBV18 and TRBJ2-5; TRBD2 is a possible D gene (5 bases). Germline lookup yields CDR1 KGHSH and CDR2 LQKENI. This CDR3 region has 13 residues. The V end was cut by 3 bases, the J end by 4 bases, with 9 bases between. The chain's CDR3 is CASSPAGPETQYF. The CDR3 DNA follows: TGTGCCAGCTCACCGGCGGGCCCAGAGACCCAGTACTTC.

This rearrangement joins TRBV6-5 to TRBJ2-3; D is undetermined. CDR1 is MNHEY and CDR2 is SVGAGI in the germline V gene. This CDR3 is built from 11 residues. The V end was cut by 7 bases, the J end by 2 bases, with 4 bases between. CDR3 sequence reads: CASKTTDTQYF. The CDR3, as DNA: TGTGCCAGCAAAACCACAGATACGCAGTATTTT.

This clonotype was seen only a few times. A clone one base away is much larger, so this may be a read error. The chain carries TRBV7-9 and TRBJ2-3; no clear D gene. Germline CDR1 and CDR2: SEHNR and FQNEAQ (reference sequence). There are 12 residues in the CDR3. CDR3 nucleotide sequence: TGTACCAGCAGCAAAACCCCAGATACGCAGTATTTT. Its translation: CTSSKTPDTQYF.

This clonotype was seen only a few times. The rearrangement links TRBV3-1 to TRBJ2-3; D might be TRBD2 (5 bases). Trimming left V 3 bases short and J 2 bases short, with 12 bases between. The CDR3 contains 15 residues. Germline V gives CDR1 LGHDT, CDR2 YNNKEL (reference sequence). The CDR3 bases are TGTGCCAGCAGCCAGCGGGCCAGGAACACAGATACGCAGTATTTT. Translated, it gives CASSQRARNTDTQYF.

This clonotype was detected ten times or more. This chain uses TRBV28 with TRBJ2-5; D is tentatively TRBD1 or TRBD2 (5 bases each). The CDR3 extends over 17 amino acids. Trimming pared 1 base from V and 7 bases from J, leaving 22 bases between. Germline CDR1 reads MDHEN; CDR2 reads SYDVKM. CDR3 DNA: TGTGCCAGCAGTTTATCAACCGGGACCACGGTTGAGGGGACCCAGTACTTC. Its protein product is CASSLSTGTTVEGTQYF.

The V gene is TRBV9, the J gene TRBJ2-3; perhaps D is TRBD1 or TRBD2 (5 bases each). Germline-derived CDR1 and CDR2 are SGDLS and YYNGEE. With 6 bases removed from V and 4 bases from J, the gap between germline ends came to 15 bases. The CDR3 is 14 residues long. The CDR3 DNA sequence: TGTGCCAGCAATGGGGACGGGGTGGCAGATACGCAGTATTTT. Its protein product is CASNGDGVADTQYF.

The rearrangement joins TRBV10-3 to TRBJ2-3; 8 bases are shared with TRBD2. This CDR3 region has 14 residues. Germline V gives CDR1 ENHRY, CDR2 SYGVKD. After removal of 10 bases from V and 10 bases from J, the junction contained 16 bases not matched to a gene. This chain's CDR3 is CATKRGPGARAQYF. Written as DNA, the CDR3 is TGTGCCACAAAGCGGGGGCCCGGAGCGCGGGCGCAGTATTTT.

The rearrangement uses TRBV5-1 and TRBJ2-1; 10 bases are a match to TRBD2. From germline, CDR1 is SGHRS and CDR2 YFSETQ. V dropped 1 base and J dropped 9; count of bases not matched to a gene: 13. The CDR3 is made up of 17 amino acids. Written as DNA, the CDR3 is TGCGCCAGCAGCTTGTCGCGGACTAGCGGCCCACAGGGTGAGCAGTTCTTC. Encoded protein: CASSLSRTSGPQGEQFF.

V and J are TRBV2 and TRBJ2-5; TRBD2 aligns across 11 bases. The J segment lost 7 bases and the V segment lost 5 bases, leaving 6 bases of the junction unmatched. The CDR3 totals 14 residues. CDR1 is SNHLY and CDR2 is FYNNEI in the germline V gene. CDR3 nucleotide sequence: TGTGCCAGCAGTTTACTAGCGGGAGATGTGACCCAGTACTTC. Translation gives CASSLLAGDVTQYF.

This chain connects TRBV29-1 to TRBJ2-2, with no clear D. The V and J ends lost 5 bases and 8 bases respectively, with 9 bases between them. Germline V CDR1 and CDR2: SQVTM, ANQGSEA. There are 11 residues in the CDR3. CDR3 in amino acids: CSVTQLGELFF. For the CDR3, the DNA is TGCAGCGTTACGCAGCTGGGGGAGCTGTTTTTT.

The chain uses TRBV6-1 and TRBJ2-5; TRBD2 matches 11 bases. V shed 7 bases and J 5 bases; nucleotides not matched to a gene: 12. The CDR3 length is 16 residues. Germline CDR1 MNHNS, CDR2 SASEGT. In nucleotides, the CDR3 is TGTGCCAGCATCCATTTGCTAGCGGGAGGTCAGGAGACCCAGTACTTC. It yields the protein CASIHLLAGGQETQYF.

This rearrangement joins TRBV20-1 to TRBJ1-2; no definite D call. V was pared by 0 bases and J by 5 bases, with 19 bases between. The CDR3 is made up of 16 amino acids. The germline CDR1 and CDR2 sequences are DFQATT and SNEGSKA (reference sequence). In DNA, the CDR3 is TGCAGTGCTAGAGATCAGGACGCCCAGTTTGGGTATGGCTACACCTTC. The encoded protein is CSARDQDAQFGYGYTF.

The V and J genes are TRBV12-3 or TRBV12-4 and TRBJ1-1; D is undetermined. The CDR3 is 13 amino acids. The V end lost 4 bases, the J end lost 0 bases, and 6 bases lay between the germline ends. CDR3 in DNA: TGTGCCAGCAGTTACGACATGAACACTGAAGCTTTCTTT. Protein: CASSYDMNTEAFF.

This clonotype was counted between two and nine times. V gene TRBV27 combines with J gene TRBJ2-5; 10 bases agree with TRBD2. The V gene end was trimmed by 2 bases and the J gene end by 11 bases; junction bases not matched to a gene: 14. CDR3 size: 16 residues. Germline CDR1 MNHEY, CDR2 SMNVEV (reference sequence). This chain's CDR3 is CASSLKSGLAVREQYF. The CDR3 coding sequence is TGTGCCAGCAGTTTAAAGTCCGGACTAGCGGTCCGGGAGCAGTACTTC.

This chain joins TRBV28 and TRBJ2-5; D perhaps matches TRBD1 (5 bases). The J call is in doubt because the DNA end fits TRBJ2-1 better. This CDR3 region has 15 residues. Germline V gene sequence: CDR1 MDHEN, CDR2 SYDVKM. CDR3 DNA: TGTGCCAGCAACCCTGGGCAGGGATGGTACAATGAGCAGTTCTTC. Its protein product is CASNPGQGWYNEQFF.

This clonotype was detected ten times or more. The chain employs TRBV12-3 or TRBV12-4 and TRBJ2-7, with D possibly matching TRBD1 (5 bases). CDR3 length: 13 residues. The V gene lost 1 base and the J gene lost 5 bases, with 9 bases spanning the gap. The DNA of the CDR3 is TGTGCCAGCAGTTTAGAGAGCAGGGACGAGCAGTACTTC. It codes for CASSLESRDEQYF.

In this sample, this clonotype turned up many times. CDR3 DNA sequence: TGCGCCAGCAGTCCACTGAGATTGACAGAACTTAATGAAAAACTGTTTTTT. This translates into CASSPLRLTELNEKLFF. The chain combines TRBV4-1 with TRBJ1-4; TRBD1 might be the D (5 bases). This CDR3 is 17 amino acids long. V was trimmed by 6 bases and J by 4 bases, leaving 21 bases between them. Germline assignment: CDR1 MGHRA and CDR2 YSYEKL.

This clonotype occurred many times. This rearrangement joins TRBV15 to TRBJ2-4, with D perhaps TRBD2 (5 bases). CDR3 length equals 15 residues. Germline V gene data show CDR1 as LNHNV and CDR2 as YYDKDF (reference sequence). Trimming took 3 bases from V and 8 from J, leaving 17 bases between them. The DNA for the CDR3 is TGTGCCACCAGCAGCCCCTCTTCGGGGAGCCACATTCAGTACTTC. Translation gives CATSSPSSGSHIQYF.

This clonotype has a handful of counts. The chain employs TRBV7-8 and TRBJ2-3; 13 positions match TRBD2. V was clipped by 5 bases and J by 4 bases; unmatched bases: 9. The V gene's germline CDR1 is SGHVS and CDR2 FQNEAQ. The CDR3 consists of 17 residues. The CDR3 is CASSQDGTSGNPDTQYF. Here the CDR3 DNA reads TGTGCCAGCAGCCAAGACGGGACTAGCGGGAACCCAGATACGCAGTATTTT.

CDR3 sequence: CASSYSLGSNYGYTF. CDR3 DNA: TGTGCCAGCAGTTACTCGCTGGGGTCCAACTATGGCTACACCTTC. The rearrangement links TRBV6-5 to TRBJ1-2, with D unresolved. The germline V and J ends were trimmed by 0 bases and 2 bases, with 10 bases remaining between them. The CDR3 runs 15 residues. Germline assignment: CDR1 MNHEY and CDR2 SVGAGI.